The TCR beta chain described here comes from a study of T cell responses to AZD1222 COVID-19 vaccine. The study's findings and limits: A mostly white British donor set with more females was recruited, and clonal diversity was possibly underestimated. Spike-wide vaccine-associated CD4 TCRs dominated at 160-218 and 743-854. Repertoire sampling happened only post peak T cell response.

Repertoires were generated with immunoSEQ multiplex PCR, while TCRdb's copy carries only in-frame clones and drops some. The data show around 100,000 clones, about 86% seen once. V shed 4 bases and J shed 2 bases, with 14 bases lying between them. The CDR3 is 16 residues long. CDR1 is ENHRY and CDR2 is SYGVKD in the germline V gene. With regard to this clone: Its matching antigen is unknown.

Source: peripheral blood, taken on day 0 of AZD1222 vaccination. This sequence originates from an adult in good health. The rearrangement uses TRBV10-3 and TRBJ2-2; D not certain. The CDR3: CAISAGADSNTGELFF. In nucleotides, the CDR3 is TGTGCCATCAGTGCGGGTGCAGATAGCAACACCGGGGAGCTGTTTTTT.